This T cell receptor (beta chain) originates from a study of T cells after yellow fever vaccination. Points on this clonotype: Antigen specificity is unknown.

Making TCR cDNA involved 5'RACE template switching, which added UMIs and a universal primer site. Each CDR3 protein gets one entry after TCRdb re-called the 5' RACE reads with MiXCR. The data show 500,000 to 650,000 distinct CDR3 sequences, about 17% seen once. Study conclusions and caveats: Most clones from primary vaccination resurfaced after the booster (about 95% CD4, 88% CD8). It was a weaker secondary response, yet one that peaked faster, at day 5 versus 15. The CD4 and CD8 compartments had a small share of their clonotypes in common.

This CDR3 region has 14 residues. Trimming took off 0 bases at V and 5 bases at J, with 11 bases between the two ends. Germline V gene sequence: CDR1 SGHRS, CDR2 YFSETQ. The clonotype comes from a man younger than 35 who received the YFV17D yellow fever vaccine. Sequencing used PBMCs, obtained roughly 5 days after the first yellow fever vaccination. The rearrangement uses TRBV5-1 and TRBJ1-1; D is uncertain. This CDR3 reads CASSLERVATEAFF. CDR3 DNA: TGCGCCAGCAGCTTGGAAAGGGTCGCGACTGAAGCTTTCTTT.